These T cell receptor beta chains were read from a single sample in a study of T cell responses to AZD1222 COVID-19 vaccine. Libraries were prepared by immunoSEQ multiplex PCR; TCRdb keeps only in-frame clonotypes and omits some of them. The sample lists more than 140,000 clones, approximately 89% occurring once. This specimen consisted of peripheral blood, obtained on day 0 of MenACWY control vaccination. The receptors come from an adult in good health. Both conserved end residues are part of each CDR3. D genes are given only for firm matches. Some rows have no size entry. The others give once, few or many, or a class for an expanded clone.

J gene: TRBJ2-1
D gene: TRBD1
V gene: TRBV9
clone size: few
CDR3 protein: CASSVGMRQGNDEQFF
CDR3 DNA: TGTGCCAGCAGCGTAGGAATGAGACAGGGGAACGATGAGCAGTTCTTC

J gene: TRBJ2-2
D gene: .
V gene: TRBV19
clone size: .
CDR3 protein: CASSMVGELFF
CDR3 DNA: TGTGCCAGTAGTATGGTCGGGGAGCTGTTTTTT

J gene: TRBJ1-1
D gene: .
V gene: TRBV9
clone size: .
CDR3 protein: CASSGGIRAFF
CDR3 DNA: TGTGCCAGCAGCGGAGGGATTCGAGCTTTCTTT

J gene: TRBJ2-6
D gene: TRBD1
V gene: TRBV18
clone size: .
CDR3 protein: CASSPPKDRATSGANVLTF
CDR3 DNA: TGTGCCAGCTCACCACCGAAGGACAGGGCCACCTCTGGGGCCAACGTCCTGACTTTC

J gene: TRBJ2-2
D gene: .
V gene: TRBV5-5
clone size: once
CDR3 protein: CASSLEGGDTGELFF
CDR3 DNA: TGTGCCAGCAGCTTGGAAGGCGGTGACACCGGGGAGCTGTTTTTT

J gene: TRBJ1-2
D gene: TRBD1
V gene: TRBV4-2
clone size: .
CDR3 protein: CASSQESSETGGLYGYTF
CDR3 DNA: TGTGCCAGCAGCCAAGAATCCTCCGAAACAGGGGGCCTATATGGCTACACCTTC

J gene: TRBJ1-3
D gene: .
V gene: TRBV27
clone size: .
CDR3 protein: CASRPSRSGNTIYF
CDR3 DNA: TGTGCCAGCAGACCCTCTCGCTCTGGAAACACCATATATTTT

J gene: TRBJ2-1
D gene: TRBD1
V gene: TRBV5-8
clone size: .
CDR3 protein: CASSWIRGRVNEQFF
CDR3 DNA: TGTGCCAGCAGCTGGATCAGGGGGCGCGTTAATGAGCAGTTCTTC

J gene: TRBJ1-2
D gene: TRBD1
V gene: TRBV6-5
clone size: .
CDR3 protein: CASSPQGGTYGYTF
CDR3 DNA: TGTGCCAGCAGTCCCCAGGGGGGGACGTATGGCTACACCTTC

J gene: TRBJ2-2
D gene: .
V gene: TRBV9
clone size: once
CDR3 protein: CASSPSGAGELFF
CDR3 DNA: TGTGCCAGCAGCCCGAGTGGGGCCGGGGAGCTGTTTTTT

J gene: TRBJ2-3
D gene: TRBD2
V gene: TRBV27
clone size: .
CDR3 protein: CASTPIHSGGDTQYF
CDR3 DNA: TGTGCCAGCACTCCCATTCATAGCGGGGGTGATACGCAGTATTTT

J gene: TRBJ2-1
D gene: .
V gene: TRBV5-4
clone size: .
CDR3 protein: CASSLTRIDHEQFF
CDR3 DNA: TGTGCCAGCAGCTTGACTAGAATAGATCATGAGCAGTTCTTC

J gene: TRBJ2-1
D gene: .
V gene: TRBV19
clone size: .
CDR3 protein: CASSIPYQGGEQFF
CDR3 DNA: TGTGCCAGTAGTATTCCCTATCAGGGCGGTGAGCAGTTCTTC

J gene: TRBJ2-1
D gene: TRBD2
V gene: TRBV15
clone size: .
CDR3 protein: CATGLAGGPYSYNEQFF
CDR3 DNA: TGTGCCACCGGACTAGCGGGGGGACCCTACTCCTACAATGAGCAGTTCTTC

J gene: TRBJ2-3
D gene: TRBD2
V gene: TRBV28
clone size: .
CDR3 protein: CASRVLAASTDTQYF
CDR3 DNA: TGTGCCAGCAGGGTACTAGCGGCTAGCACAGATACGCAGTATTTT

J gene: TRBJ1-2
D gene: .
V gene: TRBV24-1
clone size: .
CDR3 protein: CATSMDNNYGYTF
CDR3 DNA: TGTGCCACTTCGATGGACAATAACTATGGCTACACCTTC

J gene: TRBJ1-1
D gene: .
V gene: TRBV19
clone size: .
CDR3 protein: CASSITMNTEAFF
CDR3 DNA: TGTGCCAGTAGTATAACGATGAACACTGAAGCTTTCTTT

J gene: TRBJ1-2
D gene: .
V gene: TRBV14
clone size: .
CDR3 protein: CASSQFTGANYGYTF
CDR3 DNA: TGTGCCAGCAGCCAGTTCACGGGCGCTAACTATGGCTACACCTTC

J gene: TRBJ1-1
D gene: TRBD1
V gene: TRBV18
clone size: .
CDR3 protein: CASSTRGGIAGQGYTEAFF
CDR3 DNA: TGTGCCAGCTCAACTCGCGGCGGGATTGCCGGACAGGGCTACACTGAAGCTTTCTTT

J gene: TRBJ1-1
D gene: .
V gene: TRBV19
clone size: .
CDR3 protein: CASSIGQNTEAFF
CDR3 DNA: TGTGCCAGTAGTATAGGACAGAACACTGAAGCTTTCTTT

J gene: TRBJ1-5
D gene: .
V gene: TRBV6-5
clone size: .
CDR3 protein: CASSYPSICQAQPQHF
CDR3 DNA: TGTGCCAGCAGTTACCCGTCCATATGCCAGGCGCAGCCCCAGCATTTT

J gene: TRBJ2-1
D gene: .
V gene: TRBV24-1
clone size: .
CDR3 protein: CATSDSRQGWSEQFF
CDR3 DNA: TGTGCCACCAGTGATTCGAGGCAGGGTTGGAGTGAGCAGTTCTTC

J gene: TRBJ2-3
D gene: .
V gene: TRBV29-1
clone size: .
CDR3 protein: CSVDGGATRFADTQYF
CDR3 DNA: TGCAGCGTCGACGGTGGGGCGACTCGTTTCGCAGATACGCAGTATTTT

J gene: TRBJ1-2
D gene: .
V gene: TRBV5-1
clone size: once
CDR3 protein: CASSLDPGVFDGYTF
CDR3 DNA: TGCGCCAGCAGCTTGGATCCAGGGGTCTTTGACGGCTACACCTTC

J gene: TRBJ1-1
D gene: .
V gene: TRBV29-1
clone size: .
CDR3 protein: CSVIRVVNTEAFF
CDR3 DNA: TGCAGCGTGATCAGGGTTGTGAACACTGAAGCTTTCTTT

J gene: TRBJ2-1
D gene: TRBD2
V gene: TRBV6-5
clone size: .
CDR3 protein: CASRGSGKNEQFF
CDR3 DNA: TGTGCCTCAAGGGGCAGCGGGAAAAATGAGCAGTTCTTC

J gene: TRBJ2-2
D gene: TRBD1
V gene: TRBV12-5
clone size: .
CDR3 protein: CASRPGRGLGTGELFF
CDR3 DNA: TGTGCTAGTCGCCCCGGCAGGGGGCTGGGCACCGGGGAGCTGTTTTTT

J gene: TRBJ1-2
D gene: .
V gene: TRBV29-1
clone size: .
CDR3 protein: CSVALAGAGGYTF
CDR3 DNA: TGCAGCGTGGCCCTCGCGGGGGCGGGAGGCTACACCTTC

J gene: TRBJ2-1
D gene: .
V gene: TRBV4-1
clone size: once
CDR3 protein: CASSVGRQGSSYNEQFF
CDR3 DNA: TGCGCCAGCAGCGTCGGCAGGCAGGGCAGCTCCTACAATGAGCAGTTCTTC

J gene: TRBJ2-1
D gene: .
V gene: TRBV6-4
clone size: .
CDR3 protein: CASSRELGSYNEQFF
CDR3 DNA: TGTGCCAGCAGTAGGGAACTGGGTTCCTACAATGAGCAGTTCTTC

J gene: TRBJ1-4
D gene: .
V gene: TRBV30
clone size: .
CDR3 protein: CAWGRSRANEKLFF
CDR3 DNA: TGTGCCTGGGGGAGGAGTAGGGCTAATGAAAAACTGTTTTTT

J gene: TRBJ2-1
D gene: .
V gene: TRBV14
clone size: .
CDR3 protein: CASSQGLPSYNEQFF
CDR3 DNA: TGTGCCAGCAGCCAAGGGCTCCCATCCTACAATGAGCAGTTCTTC

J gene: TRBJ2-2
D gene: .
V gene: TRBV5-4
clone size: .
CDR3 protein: CASSTGQPGELFF
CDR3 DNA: TGTGCCAGCAGCACCGGACAGCCCGGGGAGCTGTTTTTT

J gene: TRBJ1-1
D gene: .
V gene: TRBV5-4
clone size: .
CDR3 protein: CASSLAPAMNTEAFF
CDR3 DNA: TGTGCCAGCAGCTTGGCCCCGGCCATGAACACTGAAGCTTTCTTT

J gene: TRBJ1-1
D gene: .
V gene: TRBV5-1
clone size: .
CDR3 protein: CASRLGMNTEAFF
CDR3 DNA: TGCGCCAGCCGTCTCGGGATGAACACTGAAGCTTTCTTT

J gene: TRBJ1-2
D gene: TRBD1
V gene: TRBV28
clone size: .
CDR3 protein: CASTSRTGPAHGYTF
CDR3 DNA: TGTGCCAGCACCTCCCGGACAGGGCCTGCTCATGGCTACACCTTC

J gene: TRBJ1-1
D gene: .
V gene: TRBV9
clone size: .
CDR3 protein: CASSAGGSSEAFF
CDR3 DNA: TGTGCCAGCAGCGCTGGGGGGTCTTCTGAAGCTTTCTTT

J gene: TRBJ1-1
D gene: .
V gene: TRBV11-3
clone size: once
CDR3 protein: CASSFGGMNTEAFF
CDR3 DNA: TGTGCCAGCAGCTTTGGGGGGATGAACACTGAAGCTTTCTTT

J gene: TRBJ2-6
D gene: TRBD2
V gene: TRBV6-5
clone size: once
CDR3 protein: CASSYGGAGANVLTF
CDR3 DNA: TGTGCCAGCAGTTATGGGGGGGCTGGGGCCAACGTCCTGACTTTC

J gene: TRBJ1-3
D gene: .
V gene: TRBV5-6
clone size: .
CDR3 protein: CASSPGAGNTIYF
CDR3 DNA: TGTGCCAGCAGCCCAGGGGCTGGAAACACCATATATTTT

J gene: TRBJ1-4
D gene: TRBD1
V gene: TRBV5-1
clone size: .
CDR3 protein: CASSIQGRDEKLFF
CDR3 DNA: TGCGCCAGCAGCATACAGGGGAGGGACGAAAAACTGTTTTTT

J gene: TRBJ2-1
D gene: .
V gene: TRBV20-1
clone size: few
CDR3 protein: CSASGGPYNEQFF
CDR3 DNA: TGCAGTGCTAGTGGGGGCCCCTACAATGAGCAGTTCTTC

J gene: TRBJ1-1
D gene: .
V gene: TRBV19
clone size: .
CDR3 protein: CASSSRGAMNTEAFF
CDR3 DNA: TGTGCCAGTAGTAGTCGTGGGGCCATGAACACTGAAGCTTTCTTT

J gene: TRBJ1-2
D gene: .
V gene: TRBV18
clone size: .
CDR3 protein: CASSPSNTVDYGYTF
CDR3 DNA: TGTGCCAGCTCACCGTCAAATACAGTAGACTATGGCTACACCTTC